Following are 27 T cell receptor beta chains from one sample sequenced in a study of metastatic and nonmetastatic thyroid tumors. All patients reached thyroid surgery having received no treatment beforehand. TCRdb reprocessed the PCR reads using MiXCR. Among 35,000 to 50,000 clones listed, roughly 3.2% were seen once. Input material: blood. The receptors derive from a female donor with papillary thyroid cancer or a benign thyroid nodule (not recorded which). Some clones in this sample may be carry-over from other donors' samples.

This CDR3 reads CSAGTRRYNEQFF. The CDR3 nucleotides are TGCAGTGCCGGGACTAGGCGCTACAATGAGCAGTTCTTC. The rearrangement links TRBV20-1 to TRBJ2-1, with 8 bases fitting TRBD2. Germline assignment: CDR1 DFQATT and CDR2 SNEGSKA (reference sequence). The CDR3 extends over 13 amino acids. J lost 3 bases, V lost 6 bases, and 4 bases had no gene match.

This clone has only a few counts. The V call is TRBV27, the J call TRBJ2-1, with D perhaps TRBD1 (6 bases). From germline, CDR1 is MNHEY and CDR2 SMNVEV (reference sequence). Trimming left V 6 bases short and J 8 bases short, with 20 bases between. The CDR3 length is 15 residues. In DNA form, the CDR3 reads TGTGCCAGCAGGTTACCGTCAGGGGTGGCGGATGAGCAGTTCTTC. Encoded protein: CASRLPSGVADEQFF.

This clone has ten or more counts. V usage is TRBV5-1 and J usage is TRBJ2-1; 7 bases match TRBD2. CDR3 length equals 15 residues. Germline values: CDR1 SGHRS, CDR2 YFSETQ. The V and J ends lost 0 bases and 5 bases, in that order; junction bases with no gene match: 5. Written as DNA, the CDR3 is TGCGCCAGCAGCTTGGAACTAGCGCTTCACAATGAGCAGTTCTTC. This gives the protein CASSLELALHNEQFF.

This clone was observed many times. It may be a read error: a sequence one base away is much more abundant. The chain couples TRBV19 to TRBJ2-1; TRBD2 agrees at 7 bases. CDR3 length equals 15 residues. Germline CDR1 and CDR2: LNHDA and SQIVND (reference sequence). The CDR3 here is CASSIVGTMYNEQSF. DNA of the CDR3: TGTGCCAGTAGTATAGTCGGGACTATGTACAATGAGCAGTCCTTC.

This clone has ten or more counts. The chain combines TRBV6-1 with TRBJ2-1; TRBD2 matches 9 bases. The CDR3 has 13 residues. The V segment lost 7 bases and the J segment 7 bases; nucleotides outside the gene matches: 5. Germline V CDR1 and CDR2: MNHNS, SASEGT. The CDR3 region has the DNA TGTGCCAGCATCTTTAGCGGGAGAAATGAGCAGTTCTTC. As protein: CASIFSGRNEQFF.

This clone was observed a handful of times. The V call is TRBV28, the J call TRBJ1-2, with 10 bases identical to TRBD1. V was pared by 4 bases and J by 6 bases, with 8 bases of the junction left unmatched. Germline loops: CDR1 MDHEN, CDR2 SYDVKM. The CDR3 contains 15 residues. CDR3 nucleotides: TGTGCCAGCAGTTCGACCGACAGGGGGCCTCATGGCTACACCTTC. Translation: CASSSTDRGPHGYTF.

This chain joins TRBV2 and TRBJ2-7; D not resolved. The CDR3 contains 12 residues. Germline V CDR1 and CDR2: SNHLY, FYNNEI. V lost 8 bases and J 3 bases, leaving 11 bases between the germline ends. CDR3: CASRLGFYEQYF. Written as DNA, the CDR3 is TGTGCCAGCCGCCTGGGGTTCTACGAGCAGTACTTC.

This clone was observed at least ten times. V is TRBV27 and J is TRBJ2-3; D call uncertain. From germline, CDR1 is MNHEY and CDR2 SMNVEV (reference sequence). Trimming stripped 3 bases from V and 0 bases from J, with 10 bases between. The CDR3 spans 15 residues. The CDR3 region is CASSLGGTSTDTQYF. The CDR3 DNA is TGTGCCAGCAGTTTGGGCGGAACTAGCACAGATACGCAGTATTTT.

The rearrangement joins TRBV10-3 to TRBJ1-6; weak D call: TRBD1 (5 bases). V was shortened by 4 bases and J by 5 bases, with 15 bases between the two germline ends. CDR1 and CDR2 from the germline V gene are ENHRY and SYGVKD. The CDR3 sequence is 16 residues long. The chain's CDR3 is CAISAGRQSNNSPLHF. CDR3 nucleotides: TGTGCCATCAGTGCGGGGAGACAGAGTAATAATTCACCCCTCCACTTT.

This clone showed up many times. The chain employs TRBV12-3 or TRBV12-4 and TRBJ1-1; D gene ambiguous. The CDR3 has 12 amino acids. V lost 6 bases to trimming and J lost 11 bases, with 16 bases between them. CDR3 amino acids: CASSLMPEAAFF. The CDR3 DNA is TGTGCCAGCAGCCTAATGCCCGAGGCGGCTTTCTTT.

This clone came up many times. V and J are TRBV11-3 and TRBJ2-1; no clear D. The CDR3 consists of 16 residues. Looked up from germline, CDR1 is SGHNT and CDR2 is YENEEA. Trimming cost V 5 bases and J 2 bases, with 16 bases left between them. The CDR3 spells CASSVVPARTYNEQFF. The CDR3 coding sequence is TGTGCCAGCAGCGTGGTTCCAGCGAGGACCTACAATGAGCAGTTCTTC. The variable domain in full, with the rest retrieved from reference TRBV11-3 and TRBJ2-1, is EAGVVQSPRYKIIEKKQPVAFWCNPISGHNTLYWYLQNLGQGPELLIRYENEEAVDDSQLPKDRFSAERLKGVDSTLKIQPAELGDSAVYLCASSVVPARTYNEQFFGPGTRLTVL.

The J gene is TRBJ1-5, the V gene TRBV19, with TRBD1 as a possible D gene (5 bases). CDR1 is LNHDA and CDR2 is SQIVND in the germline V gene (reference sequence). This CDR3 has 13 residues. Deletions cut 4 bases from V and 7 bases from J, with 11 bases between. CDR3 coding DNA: TGTGCCAGTAGTACAGGGTTCCAACAGCCCCAGCATTTT. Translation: CASSTGFQQPQHF. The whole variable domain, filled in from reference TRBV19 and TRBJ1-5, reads DGGITQSPKYLFRKEGQNVTLSCEQNLNHDAMYWYRQDPGQGLRLIYYSQIVNDFQKGDIAEGYSVSREKKESFPLTVTSAQKNPTAFYLCASSTGFQQPQHFGDGTRLSIL.

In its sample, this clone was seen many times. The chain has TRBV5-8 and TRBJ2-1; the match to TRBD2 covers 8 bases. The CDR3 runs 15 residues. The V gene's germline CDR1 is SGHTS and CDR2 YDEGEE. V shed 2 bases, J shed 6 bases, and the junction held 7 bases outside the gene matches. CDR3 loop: CASSFETSVPNEQFF. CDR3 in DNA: TGTGCCAGCAGCTTTGAGACTAGCGTACCCAATGAGCAGTTCTTC.

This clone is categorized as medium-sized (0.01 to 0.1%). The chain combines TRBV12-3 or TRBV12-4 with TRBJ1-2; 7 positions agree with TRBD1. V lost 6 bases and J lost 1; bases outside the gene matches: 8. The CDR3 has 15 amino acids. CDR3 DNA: TGTGCCAGCAGCCTCATCCGGGACAGTAACTATGGCTACACCTTC. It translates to CASSLIRDSNYGYTF.

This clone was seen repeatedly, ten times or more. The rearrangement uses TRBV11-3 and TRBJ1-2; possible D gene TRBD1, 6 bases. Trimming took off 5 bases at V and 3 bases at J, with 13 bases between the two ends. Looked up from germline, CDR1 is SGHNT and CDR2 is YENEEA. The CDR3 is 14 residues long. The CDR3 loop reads CASSHQSGDYGYTF. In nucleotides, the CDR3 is TGTGCCAGCAGCCACCAATCAGGGGACTATGGCTACACCTTC.

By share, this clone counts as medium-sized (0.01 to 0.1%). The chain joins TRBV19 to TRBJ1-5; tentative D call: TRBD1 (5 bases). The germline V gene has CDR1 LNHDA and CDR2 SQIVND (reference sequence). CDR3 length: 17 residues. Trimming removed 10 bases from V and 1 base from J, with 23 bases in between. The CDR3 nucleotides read TGTGCCACTCGGGGAACAGGAGAAGTGACCAGCAATCAGCCCCAGCATTTT. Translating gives CATRGTGEVTSNQPQHF.

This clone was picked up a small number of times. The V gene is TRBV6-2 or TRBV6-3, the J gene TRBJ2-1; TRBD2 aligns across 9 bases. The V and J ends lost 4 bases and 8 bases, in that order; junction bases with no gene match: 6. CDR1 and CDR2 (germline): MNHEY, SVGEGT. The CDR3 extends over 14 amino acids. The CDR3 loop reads CASSWLAGYHEQFF. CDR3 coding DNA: TGTGCCAGCAGTTGGCTAGCGGGATATCATGAGCAGTTCTTC.

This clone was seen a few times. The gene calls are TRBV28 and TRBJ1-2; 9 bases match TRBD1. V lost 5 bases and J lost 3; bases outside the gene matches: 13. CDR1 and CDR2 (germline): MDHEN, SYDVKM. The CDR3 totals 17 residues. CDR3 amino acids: CASSDNPGGQGDYGYTF. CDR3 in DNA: TGTGCCAGCAGTGACAATCCCGGGGGACAGGGTGACTATGGCTACACCTTC.

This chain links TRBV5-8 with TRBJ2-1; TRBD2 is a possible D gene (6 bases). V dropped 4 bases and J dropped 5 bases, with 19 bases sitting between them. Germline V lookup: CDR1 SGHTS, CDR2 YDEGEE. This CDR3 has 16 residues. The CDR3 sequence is CASSPTDGTQNNEQFF. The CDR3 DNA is TGTGCCAGCAGCCCAACCGACGGGACTCAAAACAATGAGCAGTTCTTC.

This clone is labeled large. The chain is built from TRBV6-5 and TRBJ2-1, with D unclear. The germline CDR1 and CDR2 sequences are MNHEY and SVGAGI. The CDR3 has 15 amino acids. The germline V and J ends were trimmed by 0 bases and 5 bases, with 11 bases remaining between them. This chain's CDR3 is CASSYSRTWDNEQFF. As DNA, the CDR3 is TGTGCCAGCAGTTACTCACGAACATGGGACAATGAGCAGTTCTTC.

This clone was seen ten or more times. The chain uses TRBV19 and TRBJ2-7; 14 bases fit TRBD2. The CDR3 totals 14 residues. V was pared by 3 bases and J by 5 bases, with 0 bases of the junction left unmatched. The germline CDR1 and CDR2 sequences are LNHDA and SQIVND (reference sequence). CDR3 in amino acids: CASSMGLAGDEQYF. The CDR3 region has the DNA TGTGCCAGTAGTATGGGACTAGCGGGAGACGAGCAGTACTTC.

In DNA form, the CDR3 reads TGTGCCAGCAGCAGGGGCCATTCCTACGAGCAGTACTTC. Translating it yields CASSRGHSYEQYF. The chain uses TRBV7-8 and TRBJ2-7; D might be TRBD1 (5 bases). Per germline, CDR1 SGHVS and CDR2 FQNEAQ. The CDR3 totals 13 residues. The ends were cut back, 5 bases at V and 1 base at J, with 9 bases in the middle.

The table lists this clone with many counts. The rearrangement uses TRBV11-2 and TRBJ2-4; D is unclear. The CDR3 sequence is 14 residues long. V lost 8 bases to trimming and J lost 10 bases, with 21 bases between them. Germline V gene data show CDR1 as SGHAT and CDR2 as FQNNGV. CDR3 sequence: CASGDTWRTGIQYF. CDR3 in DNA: TGTGCCAGCGGAGACACTTGGCGTACTGGTATTCAGTACTTC.

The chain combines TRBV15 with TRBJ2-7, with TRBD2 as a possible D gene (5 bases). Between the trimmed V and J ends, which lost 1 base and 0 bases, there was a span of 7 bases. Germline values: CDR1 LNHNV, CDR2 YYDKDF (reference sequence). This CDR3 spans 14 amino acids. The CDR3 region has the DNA TGTGCCACCAGCAGAGGAGGGAGCTCCTACGAGCAGTACTTC. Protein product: CATSRGGSSYEQYF. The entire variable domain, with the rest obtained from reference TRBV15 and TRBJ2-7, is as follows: DAMVIQNPRYQVTQFGKPVTLSCSQTLNHNVMYWYQQKSSQAPKLLFHYYDKDFNNEADTPDNFQSRRPNTSFCFLDIRSPGLGDTAMYLCATSRGGSSYEQYFGPGTRLTVT.

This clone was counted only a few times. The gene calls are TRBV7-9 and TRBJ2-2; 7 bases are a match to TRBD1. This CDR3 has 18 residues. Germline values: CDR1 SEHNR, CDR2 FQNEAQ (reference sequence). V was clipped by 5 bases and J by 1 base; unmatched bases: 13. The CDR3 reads CASSPKVGTAVNTGELFF. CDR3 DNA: TGTGCCAGCAGCCCTAAGGTCGGGACAGCGGTGAACACCGGGGAGCTGTTTTTT.

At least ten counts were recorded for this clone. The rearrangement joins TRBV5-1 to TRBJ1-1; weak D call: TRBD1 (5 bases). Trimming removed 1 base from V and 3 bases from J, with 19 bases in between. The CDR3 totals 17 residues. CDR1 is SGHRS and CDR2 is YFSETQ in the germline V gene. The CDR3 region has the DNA TGCGCCAGCAGCTTGAAAAATAGCGGAGGGGCTGACACTGAAGCTTTCTTT. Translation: CASSLKNSGGADTEAFF.

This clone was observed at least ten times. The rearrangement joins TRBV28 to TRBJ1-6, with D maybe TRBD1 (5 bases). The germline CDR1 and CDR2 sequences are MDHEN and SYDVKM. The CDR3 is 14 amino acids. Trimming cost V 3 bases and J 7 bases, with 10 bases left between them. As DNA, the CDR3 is TGTGCCAGCAGTTTTGGGGGTAAGAATTCACCCCTCCACTTT. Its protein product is CASSFGGKNSPLHF.